This T cell receptor beta chain comes out of a study of T cells during gluten challenge in celiac disease (TCRdb year 2017). Study-wide context: Paired single-cell TCR sequencing was done for about 7 challenge participants who showed a significant increase in HLA-DQ:gluten tetramer-binding T cells. During the challenge, blood was drawn at baseline, day 6 and day 14, while duodenal biopsies were taken at baseline and day 14. On the Illumina MiSeq, paired-end 250 bp sequencing was performed for single-cell libraries and paired-end 300 bp sequencing was performed for bulk libraries. Broad study findings and their caveats: Clonal expansion rose on day 6, as shown by reduced sample-corrected Shannon diversity of circulating gluten-specific T cells. The circulating gluten-specific T cells hit their peak on day 6, and the day-6 repertoire seemed to be made up largely of expanded preexisting memory clonotypes. Across the 7 patients, roughly 12-45% of single-cell TCR-alpha/beta clonotypes seen at the latest time point had also been present at baseline, compared with about 52-55% in the bulk data.

This clonotype is considered medium-sized (0.01 to 0.1%). Base-call qualities are not available, and no considerably larger clone is one nucleotide away. Libraries were built with single-cell sequencing. Instrument on record: Illumina MiSeq. Three nested PCRs using multiplexed primers that cover all TRA and TRB V genes were used to amplify paired single-cell TCR-alpha and TCR-beta sequences. From the authors' description of their analysis: Selected pRESTO steps were used to preprocess the reads, and IMGT/HighV-QUEST was used to assign V, D, J genes and CDR3 junctions. Single cells were retained only when identified as valid singletons with at most three chains, each chain being supported by 100 or more reads. A clonotype was defined by identical paired TCR-alpha/beta nucleotide sequences, and sharing across patients of only 0.15% to 0.25% pointed to negligible cross-contamination. Repertoire diversity was estimated with an undersampling-corrected Shannon index in samples with more than 20 cells. The raw public data were reprocessed by TCRdb itself: fastp quality trimming at Q25, MiXCR clonotype calling, in-frame beta chains only. Each CDR3 protein appears once, grouped with its most common genes and DNA. TCRdb's processing, not the study's, gives the V and J calls here. The table for this sample lists several hundred distinct CDR3 sequences; 25% of them were counted only once. The ten largest clones add up to about 47% of the sample.

CDR1 and CDR2, per the germline V gene, are MNHEY and SVGEGT. The CDR3 spans 13 residues, from the cysteine through the phenylalanine. Here the CDR3 DNA is all that survives: 39 bases in frame from base 1. V is shortened by 2 bases, J by 12 bases, and the region joining them spans 16 bases. In blood, tetramer-binding CD4+ effector-memory gut-homing T cells were gated as CD3+, CD45RA-, CD62L- and integrin beta7+, with lineage markers excluded. Patients with treated celiac disease who followed a gluten-free diet went through a 14-day oral dietary gluten challenge so that recall of gluten-specific T cells could be studied. Cells were sorted on an Aria II cell sorter as single cells, and also in bulk when tetramer-positive cells were relatively numerous. Before staining, peripheral blood mononuclear cells were isolated using Ficoll density gradient centrifugation and then cryopreserved. Before tetramer-binding CD4+ T cells were sorted, thawed cells were stained with a pool of PE-conjugated HLA-DQ:gluten tetramers presenting immunodominant gluten epitopes. Following HLA-DQ:gluten tetramer staining, tetramer-based enrichment was performed on blood samples.

Specimen: gluten-specific CD4+ T cells sorted from blood using tetramers, collected at baseline or on day 6, 14 or 28 of gluten challenge (not recorded which). The receptor was isolated from a female donor with celiac disease. Rearrangement joined TRBV6-2 or TRBV6-3 to TRBJ1-2, with a tentative D gene TRBD1 over 6 matching bases. Here is the DNA: TGTGCCAGCAGTTACAACAGGGAGTCGACGGACACCTTC. It is translated as CASSYNRESTDTF.